The entry below describes one TCR beta chain. The data belong to a study of shared clonotypes between healthy human individuals. This table comes from immunoSEQ multiplex PCR, and its TCRdb copy is limited to in-frame clones, with some not included. The sample holds 600,000 to 750,000 clones, about 92% seen once. The sequenced sample consisted of memory CD8+ T cells from PBMCs. As to subset: CD45RO+ cells pooled with CCR7-negative TemRA cells. This receptor was obtained from a man aged 18 to 30 in good health. Some clones in this sample may be carry-over from other donors' samples.

The chain's CDR3 is CASRDINQETQYF. In DNA, the CDR3 is TGTGCCAGCAGGGACATAAACCAAGAGACCCAGTACTTC. This rearrangement joins TRBV7-9 to TRBJ2-5; D is possibly TRBD1 (5 bases). The CDR3 contains 13 residues. Germline V gene data show CDR1 as SEHNR and CDR2 as FQNEAQ (reference sequence). Trimming cost V 6 bases and J 0 bases, with 8 bases left between them.